This TCR beta chain was recovered during a study of T cell responses to AZD1222 COVID-19 vaccine. General observations from the study: Spike-specific TCR breadth and depth grew following two AZD1222 doses. Donors were chiefly white British, with a greater number of females, and clonal diversity was perhaps underestimated.

A remark on this clone: The antigen remains unidentified.

Sequencing was performed with immunoSEQ multiplex PCR; in TCRdb, only in-frame clones are kept and a portion is missing. The sample gives 90,000 to 100,000 clones, 85% of which show up once; roughly 4.5% is in the top ten. V dropped 5 bases and J dropped 0 bases, with 14 bases sitting between them. The CDR3 totals 16 residues. From germline, CDR1 is SGHVS and CDR2 FQNEAQ. Pooling of second doses given at about 4 or about 12 weeks was done. The sample here was peripheral blood, taken 28 days after the second AZD1222 dose. The chain combines TRBV7-8 with TRBJ2-4; D gene ambiguous. This TCR was recovered from an adult who received the AZD1222 COVID-19 vaccine. CDR3: CASSTHSSIAKNIQYF. CDR3 bases: TGTGCCAGCAGCACGCATTCCTCAATAGCCAAAAACATTCAGTACTTC.